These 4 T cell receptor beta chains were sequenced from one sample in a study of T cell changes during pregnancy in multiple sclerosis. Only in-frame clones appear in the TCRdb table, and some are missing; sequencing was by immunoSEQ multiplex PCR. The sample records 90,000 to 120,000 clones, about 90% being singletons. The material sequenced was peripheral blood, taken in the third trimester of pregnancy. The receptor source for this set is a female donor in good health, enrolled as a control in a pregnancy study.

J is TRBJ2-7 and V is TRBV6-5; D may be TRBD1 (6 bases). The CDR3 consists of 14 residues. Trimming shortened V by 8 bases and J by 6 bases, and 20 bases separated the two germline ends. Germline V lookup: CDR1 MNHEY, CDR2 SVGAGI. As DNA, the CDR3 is TGTGCCAGCGCAAACGGAATGCAGGGGCGCGAGCAGTACTTC. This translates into CASANGMQGREQYF.

This CDR3 reads CASAGQGYEQYF. The DNA for the CDR3 is TGTGCCAGCGCCGGACAGGGCTACGAGCAGTACTTC. The J gene is TRBJ2-7, the V gene TRBV25-1; the match to TRBD1 covers 8 bases. The CDR3 spans 12 residues. Germline V lookup: CDR1 MGHDK, CDR2 SYGVNS. The junction had 3 bases not matched to a gene; V was cut back by 8 bases and J by 3 bases.

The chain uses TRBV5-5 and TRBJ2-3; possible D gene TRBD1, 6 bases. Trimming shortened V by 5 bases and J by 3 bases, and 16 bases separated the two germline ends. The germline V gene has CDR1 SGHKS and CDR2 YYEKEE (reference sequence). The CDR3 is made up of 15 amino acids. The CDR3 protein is CASSTEGVSTDTQYF. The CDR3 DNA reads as TGTGCCAGCAGTACTGAGGGGGTCTCTACAGATACGCAGTATTTT.

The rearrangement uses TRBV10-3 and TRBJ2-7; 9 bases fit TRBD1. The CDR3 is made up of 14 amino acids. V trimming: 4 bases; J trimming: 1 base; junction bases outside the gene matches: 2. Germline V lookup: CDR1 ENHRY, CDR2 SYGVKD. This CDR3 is CAISVGQGSYEQYF. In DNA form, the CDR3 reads TGTGCCATCAGTGTAGGACAGGGGTCCTACGAGCAGTACTTC.